This T cell receptor (beta chain) was obtained from a study of shared clonotypes between healthy human individuals. Naive CD8 cells were CD45RO-negative, positively selected for CCR7, excluding terminally differentiated effector memory CD45RA+ cells. This CDR3 contains 14 residues. CDR1 SGHDT and CDR2 YYEEEE come from the germline V gene. Trimming pared 0 bases from V and 3 bases from J, leaving 10 bases between. The data were produced by immunoSEQ multiplex PCR, yet TCRdb's version contains in-frame clones alone and is incomplete. The table records millions of clones, 85% to 95% of them present only once.

The V call is TRBV5-6, the J call TRBJ2-7; D remains unclear. The sample consisted of naive CD8+ T cells from PBMCs. The receptor was isolated from a man between 18 and 29 years old in good health. Some clones in this sample may be carry-over from other donors' samples. In nucleotides, the CDR3 is TGTGCCAGCAGCTTGGGGCAGTCGCACTACGAGCAGTACTTC. Residues: CASSLGQSHYEQYF. Drawing the rest from reference TRBV5-6 and TRBJ2-7, the complete variable domain is DAGVTQSPTHLIKTRGQQVTLRCSPKSGHDTVSWYQQALGQGPQFIFQYYEEEERQRGNFPDRFSGHQFPNYSSELNVNALLLGDSALYLCASSLGQSHYEQYFGPGTRLTVT.